This TCR beta chain emerged from a study of cytomegalovirus exposure and HLA in healthy donors (dated by TCRdb to about 2017). Some background on the complete study: An earlier analysis of roughly 610 of the donors reported 276 Gb of sequence data and around 110 million unique TCR beta sequences obtained from roughly 180 million T cells. The aim of the study was to test whether cataloging public T cell receptors could identify signatures of past pathogen exposure. An early release that covered 640 HLA-typed donors contained around 300 gigabases of sequencing data and around 85 million unique TCR sequences. HLA typing included class I and class II loci at four-digit resolution. Four to six DR-DQ haplotypes were handled as single units for association and clustering because linkage in the cohort was strong. Typing coverage varied by locus: roughly 629-630 donors for A, B, C, DRB1 and DQB1; some 520 for DQA1; around 570 for DPA1; roughly 450 for DPB1. In addition to the first cohort of 666 subjects, a separate validation cohort of 100 to 150 different subjects was used. Rather than using new phenotypic data, the later analysis identified candidate immune exposures from TCR beta sequences and from how often those sequences occurred across donors. The T cell repertoires of 666 subjects were profiled by immunosequencing and related to cytomegalovirus serostatus. On average, 235,054 unique TCR beta nucleotide sequences were sequenced per donor among about 400 genotyped donors of the cohort, with roughly 18% of those sequences being non-productive. In a later analysis, previously published TCR beta repertoires from 600 to 850 donors were re-analyzed and high-resolution HLA genotyping was added so that TCR occurrence patterns could be studied. In a later genetic analysis, genome-wide SNP genotypes for about 60% of the 666 donors were used, and that subset was treated as a discovery cohort. Of the roughly 400 genotyped donors, approximately 83% fell in the genetic ancestry cluster associated with self-reported Caucasian donors. The study combined high-throughput TCR immunosequencing, statistical association of individual TCRs with disease status, and machine learning to predict cytomegalovirus infection status. Donor age, sex, ethnicity and CMV serostatus were compiled alongside the repertoire data. In an earlier analysis of 587 of the donors, high-throughput TCR beta sequencing was used to judge whether each TCR beta V gene segment behaved as functional or pseudogenic. Every repertoire in the discovery cohort had been generated on one and the same sequencing platform.

The paper's findings and limits, for the study overall: A group of highly shared sequence variants was considered likely to be a technical artifact of the sequencing pipeline. Most CMV-associated TCR beta chains appeared to be HLA-restricted in a later analysis, and the HLA associations seemed to be driven largely by CMV exposure. Sequencing depth was assumed to be roughly uniform across donors in the presence/absence analyses, though that assumption may not hold. An earlier analysis of some 590 of the donors showed that most TCR beta V segments appeared in productive rearrangements either about 87% or about 30% of the time, which broadly matched IMGT annotations. The classifier was reported to diagnose cytomegalovirus status with high specificity and sensitivity in both the original cohort and the validation cohort. Linkage disequilibrium might explain the correlated functional status among segregating V segments, but an unknown experimental factor could not be excluded. The study gave a list of roughly 150 TCR beta chains associated with cytomegalovirus. A further reported finding was that TCR beta sequences accurately predicted the HLA-A and HLA-B alleles for most subjects in the first cohort. According to a later genetic analysis, donors in an Asian-associated ancestry cluster had fewer N-insertions in productive TCRs than the roughly 660-donor mean. Specific HLA alleles were associated with around 18,000 TCR beta sequences at a false discovery rate of 0.05 in a later analysis. Roughly 15 rarely observed V segments, including chromosome 9 orphons, were excluded from the earlier analysis of several hundred of the donors because counts were too low. In vitro tests confirmed that three of the cytomegalovirus-associated TCR beta chains recognize cytomegalovirus antigens. In a later analysis, HLA-associated TCR beta chains were found to be more clonally expanded and to have lower generation probabilities than equally common non-associated chains. Because some donors lacked HLA typing at each locus, the association tests relied only on the typed subset. An association between a missense DCLRE1C variant and V-gene and J-gene trimming of TCR beta chains was found in a later genetic analysis and replicated in an independent cohort. Strong co-occurrence of HLA alleles, especially DR and DQ, made assigning TCR associations to individual alleles difficult. The cohort was sequenced for TCR beta chains only, and without alpha or paired-chain data the features that could be detected were limited. In a later analysis, several top co-occurrence clusters were reported to appear linked to parvovirus B19, influenza, CMV and Epstein-Barr virus. Most TCR sequences were observed very rarely across donors, whereas some public TCRs were present in many individuals. CMV serostatus was the only immune exposure information available for the cohort. In a later analysis, the rate of TCR association differed among HLA loci, with DRB1 alleles having the most associated TCRs and HLA-C alleles having the fewest. Some IMGT-functional V segments, including TRBV6-2 and TRBV6-3, could not be told apart with the 87-base-pair reads, so those segments were excluded. According to the authors, the approach could potentially be generalized to other disease states and immunological phenotypes.

The library was made by the immunoSEQ multiplex PCR assay. For the multiplex PCR, a mixture combining 60 forward primers for TCR Vbeta segments and 13 reverse primers for TCR Jbeta segments was used. The CDR3 region of rearranged TCR beta genes was amplified from genomic DNA with a multiplex PCR assay. The Illumina HiSeq System was used to sequence the amplified TCR beta libraries as 87-base-pair reads. Under the source paper's analysis protocol: A later analysis tallied 75 million to 95 million unique TCR beta chains across the 660 or so repertoires, and about 12 million of those chains were shared by two or more donors. Raw reads were error-corrected and collapsed into unique sequences with a nearest-neighbor algorithm that merged closely related sequences to remove PCR and sequencing errors. CDR3 sequences were aligned to IMGT reference sequences to assign V, D and J gene segments. For a sequence to be retained, a match of at least six nucleotides to both a V gene segment and a J gene segment was required. Rearrangements were classified as productive when the CDR3 lacked stop codons and remained in frame with V and J, and all other rearrangements were classified as non-productive. CDR3 was defined according to IMGT convention as the region running from the second conserved V-encoded cysteine to the conserved J-encoded phenylalanine. Sequences without an unambiguous match to a single V gene segment were excluded from the earlier analysis of over 500 of the donors. An earlier analysis of several hundred of the donors called V segments functional above 56.7% productive rearrangements and segregating when the between-donor standard deviation exceeded 5%. A statistical classification framework was built for diagnosing cytomegalovirus status from the catalog of TCR beta chain sequences. A later analysis assigned V and J genes by comparing TCR nucleotide sequences with IMGT/GENE-DB human TR gene sequences. Using the TCRdist pipeline, a later analysis assigned CDR3 sequences along with most-parsimonious VDJ recombination scenarios. In a later analysis, each TCR beta chain was defined by its CDR3 amino acid sequence together with its V-gene family, and reads lacking a unique V-gene family were excluded. As a way to deal with suspected cross-contamination and a sequencing artifact, a later analysis dropped approximately 570 nucleotide sequences that were highly shared and had low generation probability. In a later analysis, a clonal expansion index for each public chain was calculated from normalized within-repertoire ranks of inferred template counts. In a later analysis, generation probabilities were computed with a VDJ recombination model fitted to out-of-frame rearrangements, and the resulting probabilities were checked against IGoR. Hypergeometric tests were used in a later analysis to score TCR-TCR, TCR-HLA and TCR-CMV co-occurrence, with a repertoire-size bias correction applied to the TCR pairs. In a later analysis, false discovery rates were estimated by permuting HLA or CMV assignments 20 times. A later analysis grouped co-occurring TCRs with DBSCAN, adding TCRdist sequence similarity when clustering within HLA-allele-positive subsets. Repertoires with fewer than 30,000 or more than 120,000 public chains were left out of co-occurrence clustering, as were a handful of repertoires with anomalous nucleotide sharing. TCRdb mirrors the immuneACCESS table, restricted to in-frame sequences. Some clones are absent from its copies; in checked studies, under half trace to an unresolved V gene, and the reason for the others is unknown. V and J calls plus clone size are reproduced from that table; the DNA served to infer D and trimming. For this sample the table gives about 76,000 clones, of which just under 80% were detected only once. The ten largest account for around 2.5% of the sample.

The cohort was made up of under 800 healthy bone marrow donors. At the time of sampling, all cohort members were nominally healthy, though unrecorded immune exposures were likely present. The donor was CMV seropositive and was included in the group of 270 or so seropositive cohort members. A peripheral blood sample was collected from each donor, and TCR beta sequencing was performed on peripheral blood mononuclear cells. Genomic DNA was extracted from the blood cell samples with the Qiagen DNeasy Blood Extraction Kit. Trimming removed 2 bases from V and 6 bases from J, leaving 11 bases between the germline ends. Taken from the germline V gene, the CDR1 and CDR2 loops are SQVTM and ANQGSEA. From cysteine to phenylalanine, the CDR3 is 12 amino acids long. Only the CDR3 part of the read is kept: 36 bases, read in frame from the first base. As concerns this clone: The specificity of this receptor is unknown. Base qualities are not at hand, and no much larger clone is one base apart.

The sequenced material came from PBMCs. This TCR came from a male donor in good health and CMV-seropositive. The sequence is built from TRBV29-1 and TRBJ2-7; a tentative D match to TRBD2 spans 5 bases. The DNA reads as follows: TGCAGCGTTGAATGGGGTCGGGGCGAGCAGTACTTC. Its protein is CSVEWGRGEQYF.